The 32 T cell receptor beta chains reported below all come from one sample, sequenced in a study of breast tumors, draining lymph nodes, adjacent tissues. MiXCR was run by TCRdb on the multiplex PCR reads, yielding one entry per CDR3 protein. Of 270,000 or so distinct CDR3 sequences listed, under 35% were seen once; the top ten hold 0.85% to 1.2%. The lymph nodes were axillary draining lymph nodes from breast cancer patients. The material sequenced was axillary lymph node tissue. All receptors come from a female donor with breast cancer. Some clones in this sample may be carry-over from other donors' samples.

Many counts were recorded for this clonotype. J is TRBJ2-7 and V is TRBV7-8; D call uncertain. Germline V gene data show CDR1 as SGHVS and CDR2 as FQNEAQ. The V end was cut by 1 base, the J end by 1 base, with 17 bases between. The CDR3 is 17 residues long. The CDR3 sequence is CASSLGVLTRMSYEQYF. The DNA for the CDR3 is TGTGCCAGCAGCTTAGGGGTTCTGACACGAATGTCCTACGAGCAGTACTTC.

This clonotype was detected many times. CDR3 sequence (DNA): TGTGCCAGCAGCCCGGACAGGGGTGGGAATTCACCCCTCCACTTT. Translated: CASSPDRGGNSPLHF. V and J are TRBV7-9 and TRBJ1-6, with 9 positions matching TRBD1. The CDR3 is 15 residues long. Trimming at V came to 5 bases and at J to 7 bases, leaving 6 bases not matched to a gene. Per the germline V gene, CDR1 is SEHNR and CDR2 is FQNEAQ (reference sequence).

The CDR3 loop reads CASSVGLRDRVYNEKLFF. The CDR3 region has the DNA TGTGCCAGCAGCGTAGGGCTCCGGGACAGGGTGTACAATGAAAAACTGTTTTTT. The rearrangement links TRBV9 to TRBJ1-4; TRBD1 aligns across 9 bases. This CDR3 comprises 18 residues. Germline V gene lookup returns CDR1 SGDLS and CDR2 YYNGEE. Losses at the gene ends were 0 bases for V and 5 bases for J; bases not matched to a gene: 11.

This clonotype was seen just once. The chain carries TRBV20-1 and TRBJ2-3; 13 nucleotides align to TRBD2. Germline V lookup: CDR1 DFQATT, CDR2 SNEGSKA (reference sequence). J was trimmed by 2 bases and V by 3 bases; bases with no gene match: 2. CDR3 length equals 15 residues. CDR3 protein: CSARGLAGYTDTQYF. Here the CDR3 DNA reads TGCAGTGCTAGGGGACTAGCGGGGTACACAGATACGCAGTATTTT.

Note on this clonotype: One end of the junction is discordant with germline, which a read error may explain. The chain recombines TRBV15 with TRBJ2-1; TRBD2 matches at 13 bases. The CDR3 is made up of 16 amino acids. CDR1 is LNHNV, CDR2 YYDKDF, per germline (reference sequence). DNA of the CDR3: TGTGCCACCAGCGGACTACTAGCGGGGGGGGGTGGTGAGCGGTCCTTC. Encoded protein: CATSGLLAGGGGERSF.

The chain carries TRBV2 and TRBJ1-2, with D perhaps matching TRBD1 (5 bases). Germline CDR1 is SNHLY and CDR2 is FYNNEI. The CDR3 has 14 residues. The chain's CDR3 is CAREPGLRNYGYTF. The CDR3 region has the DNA TGTGCTAGAGAGCCGGGACTCCGAAACTATGGCTACACCTTC.

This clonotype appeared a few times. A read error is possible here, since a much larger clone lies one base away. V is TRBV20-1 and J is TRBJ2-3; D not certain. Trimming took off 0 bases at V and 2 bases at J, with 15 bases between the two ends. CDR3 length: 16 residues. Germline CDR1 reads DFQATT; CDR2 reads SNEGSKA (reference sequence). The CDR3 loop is CSARDSRADPTDTQYF. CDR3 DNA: TGCAGTGCTAGAGATTCTCGGGCGGACCCCACAGATACGCAGTATTTT.

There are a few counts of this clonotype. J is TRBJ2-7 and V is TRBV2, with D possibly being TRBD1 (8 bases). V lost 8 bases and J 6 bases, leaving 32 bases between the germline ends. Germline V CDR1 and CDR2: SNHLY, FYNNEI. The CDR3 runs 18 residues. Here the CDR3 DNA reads TGTGCCAGCTCTCTATACGGAGTGACAGGGGCGGGGGCTAGCGAGCAGTACTTC. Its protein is CASSLYGVTGAGASEQYF. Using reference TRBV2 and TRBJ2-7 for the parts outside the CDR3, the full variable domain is EPEVTQTPSHQVTQMGQEVILRCVPISNHLYFYWYRQILGQKVEFLVSFYNNEISEKSEIFDDQFSVERPDGSNFTLKIRSTKLEDSAMYFCASSLYGVTGAGASEQYFGPGTRLTVT.

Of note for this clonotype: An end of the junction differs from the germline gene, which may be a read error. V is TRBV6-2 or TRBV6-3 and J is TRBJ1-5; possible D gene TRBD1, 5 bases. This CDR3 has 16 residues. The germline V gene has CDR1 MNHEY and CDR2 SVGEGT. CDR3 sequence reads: CASSHSMGVINQPQHF. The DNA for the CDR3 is TGTGCCAGCAGTCACTCGATGGGGGTTATCAATCAGCCCCAGCATTTT.

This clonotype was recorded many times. This chain's CDR3 is CASSVGTDGLSPLHF. The CDR3 DNA follows: TGTGCCAGCAGCGTCGGGACAGATGGGCTTTCACCCCTCCACTTT. The J gene is TRBJ1-6, the V gene TRBV11-3; 7 positions match TRBD1. Germline CDR1 and CDR2: SGHNT and YENEEA. The trim removed 5 bases at V and 9 bases at J, leaving 10 bases unmatched. The length of the CDR3 is 15 residues.

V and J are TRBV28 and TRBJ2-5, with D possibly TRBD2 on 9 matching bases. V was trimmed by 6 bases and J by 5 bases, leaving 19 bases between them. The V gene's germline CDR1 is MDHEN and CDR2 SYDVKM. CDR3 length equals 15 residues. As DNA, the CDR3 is TGTGCCAGCAGGCGGGGGGGACAGGTTCGGGAGACCCAGTACTTC. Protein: CASRRGGQVRETQYF.

The CDR3 DNA reads as TGTGCCAGCAGGCCGGGACAGGGGATCTCTGGGGCCAACGTCCTGACTTTC. It translates to CASRPGQGISGANVLTF. The rearrangement links TRBV6-2 or TRBV6-3 to TRBJ2-6, with 10 bases fitting TRBD1. CDR1 is MNHEY and CDR2 is SVGEGT in the germline V gene. Trimming removed 6 bases from V and 0 bases from J; junction bases left unmatched: 5. This CDR3 has 17 amino acids.

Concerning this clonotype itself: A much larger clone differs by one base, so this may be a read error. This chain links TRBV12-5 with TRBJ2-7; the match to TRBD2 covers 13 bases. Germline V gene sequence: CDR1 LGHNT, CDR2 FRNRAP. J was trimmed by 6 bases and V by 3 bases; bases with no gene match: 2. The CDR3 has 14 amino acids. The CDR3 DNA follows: TGTGCTAGTGGTTTCGGACTAGCGGGAGTCGAGCAGTACTTC. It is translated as CASGFGLAGVEQYF.

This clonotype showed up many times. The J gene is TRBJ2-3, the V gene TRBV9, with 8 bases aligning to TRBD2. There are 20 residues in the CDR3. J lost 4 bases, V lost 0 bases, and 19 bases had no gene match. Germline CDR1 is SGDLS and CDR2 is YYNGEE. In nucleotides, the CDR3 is TGTGCCAGCAGCGTAGATCCTAGCGGGCACTTGACTGGCCGGCCAGATACGCAGTATTTT. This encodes CASSVDPSGHLTGRPDTQYF.

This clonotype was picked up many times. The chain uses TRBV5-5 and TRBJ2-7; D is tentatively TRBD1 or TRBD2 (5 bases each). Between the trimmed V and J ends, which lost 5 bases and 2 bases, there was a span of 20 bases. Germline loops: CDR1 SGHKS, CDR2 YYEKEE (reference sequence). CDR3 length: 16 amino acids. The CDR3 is CASSPGLASIAYEQYF. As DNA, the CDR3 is TGTGCCAGCAGTCCGGGGCTCGCTAGCATTGCCTACGAGCAGTACTTC.

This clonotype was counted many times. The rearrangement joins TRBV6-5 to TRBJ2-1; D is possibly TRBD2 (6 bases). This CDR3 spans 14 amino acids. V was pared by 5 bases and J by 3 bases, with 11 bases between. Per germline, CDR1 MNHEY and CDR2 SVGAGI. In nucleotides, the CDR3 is TGTGCCAGCAGTCTACGGGAGAACTACAATGAGCAGTTCTTC. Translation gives CASSLRENYNEQFF.

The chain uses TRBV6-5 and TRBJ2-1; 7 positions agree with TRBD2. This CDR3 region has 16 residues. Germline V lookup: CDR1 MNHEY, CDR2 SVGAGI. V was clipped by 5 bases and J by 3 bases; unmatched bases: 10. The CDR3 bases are TGTGCCAGCAGTATTTCTCCGGGAGGCGGCTACAATGAGCAGTTCTTC. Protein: CASSISPGGGYNEQFF.

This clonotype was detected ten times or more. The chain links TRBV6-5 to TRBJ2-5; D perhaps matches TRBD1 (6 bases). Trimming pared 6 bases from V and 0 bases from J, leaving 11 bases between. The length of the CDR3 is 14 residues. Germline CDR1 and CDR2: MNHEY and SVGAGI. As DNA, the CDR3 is TGTGCCAGCAGAAACAGGGTCCACCAAGAGACCCAGTACTTC. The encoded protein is CASRNRVHQETQYF.

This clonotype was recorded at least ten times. The CDR3 nucleotides are TGCGCCAGCAGTTACAGCCCGGGACAGGGGTCCTACGAGCAGTACTTC. Translation: CASSYSPGQGSYEQYF. V gene TRBV5-1 combines with J gene TRBJ2-7; 10 nucleotides match TRBD1. This CDR3 comprises 16 residues. The germline gives CDR1 SGHRS, CDR2 YFSETQ. V shed 5 bases and J 1 base; nucleotides not matched to a gene: 9. Full variable domain (missing parts from reference TRBV5-1 and TRBJ2-7): KAGVTQTPRYLIKTRGQQVTLSCSPISGHRSVSWYQQTPGQGLQFLFEYFSETQRNKGNFPGRFSGRQFSNSRSEMNVSTLELGDSALYLCASSYSPGQGSYEQYFGPGTRLTVT.

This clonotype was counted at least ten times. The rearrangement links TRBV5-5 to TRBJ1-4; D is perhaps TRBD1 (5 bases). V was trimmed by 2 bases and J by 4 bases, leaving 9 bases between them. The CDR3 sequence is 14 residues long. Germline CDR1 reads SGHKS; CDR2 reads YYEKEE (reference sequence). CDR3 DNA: TGTGCCAGCAGCTTCCGGGGCCTTAATGAAAAACTGTTTTTT. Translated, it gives CASSFRGLNEKLFF.

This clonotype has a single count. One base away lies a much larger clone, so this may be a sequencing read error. CDR3 sequence reads: CAGSVVGSQTAEQFF. The CDR3 coding sequence is TGTGCCGGCAGCGTAGTGGGTAGTCAGACAGCAGAGCAGTTCTTC. The rearrangement uses TRBV9 and TRBJ2-1; D is possibly TRBD1 (5 bases). The CDR3 consists of 15 residues. Per the germline V gene, CDR1 is SGDLS and CDR2 is YYNGEE.

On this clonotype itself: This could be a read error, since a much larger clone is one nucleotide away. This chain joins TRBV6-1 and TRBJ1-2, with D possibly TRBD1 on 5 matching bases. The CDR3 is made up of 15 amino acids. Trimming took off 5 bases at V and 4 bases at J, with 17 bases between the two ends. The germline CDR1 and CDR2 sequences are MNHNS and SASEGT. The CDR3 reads CASSQSGRAGYGYTF. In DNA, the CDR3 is TGTGCCAGCAGTCAAAGCGGCAGGGCGGGCTATGGCTACACCTTC.

CDR3 sequence: CASSLEEGVGTEAFF. The CDR3 coding sequence is TGTGCCAGCAGCTTGGAGGAGGGGGTCGGGACTGAAGCTTTCTTT. The chain is built from TRBV7-2 and TRBJ1-1, with D possibly TRBD1 on 6 matching bases. The CDR3 is 15 amino acids. V was trimmed by 3 bases and J by 5 bases, leaving 16 bases between them. Germline V gene lookup returns CDR1 SGHTA and CDR2 FQGNSA.

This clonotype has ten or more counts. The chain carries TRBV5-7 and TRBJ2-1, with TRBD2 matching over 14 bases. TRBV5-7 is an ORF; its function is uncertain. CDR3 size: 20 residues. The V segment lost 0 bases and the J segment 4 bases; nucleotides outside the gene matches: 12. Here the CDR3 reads CASSLVSGTSGGQRYNEQFF. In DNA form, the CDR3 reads TGTGCCAGCAGCTTGGTATCCGGGACTAGCGGGGGACAAAGGTACAATGAGCAGTTCTTC.

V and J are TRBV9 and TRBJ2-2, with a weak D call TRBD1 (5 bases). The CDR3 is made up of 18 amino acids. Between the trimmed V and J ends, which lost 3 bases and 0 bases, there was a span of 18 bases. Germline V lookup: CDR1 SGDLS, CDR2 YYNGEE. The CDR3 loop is CASSEGPQGCANTGELFF. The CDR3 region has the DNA TGTGCCAGCAGCGAGGGTCCCCAGGGCTGTGCGAACACCGGGGAGCTGTTTTTT.

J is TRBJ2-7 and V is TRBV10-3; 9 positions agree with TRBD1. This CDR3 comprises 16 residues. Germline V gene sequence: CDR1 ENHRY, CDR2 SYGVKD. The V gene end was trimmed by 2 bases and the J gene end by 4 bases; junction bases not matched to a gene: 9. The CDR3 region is CAISEKTGTGIYEQYF. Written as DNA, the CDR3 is TGTGCCATCAGTGAGAAGACGGGGACAGGGATTTACGAGCAGTACTTC.

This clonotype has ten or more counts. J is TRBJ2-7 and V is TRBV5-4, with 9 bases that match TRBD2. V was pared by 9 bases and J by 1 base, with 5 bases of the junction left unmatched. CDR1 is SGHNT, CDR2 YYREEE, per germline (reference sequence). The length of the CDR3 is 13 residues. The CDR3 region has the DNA TGTGCCATCTCGACTAGCGGTTCCTACGAGCAGTACTTC. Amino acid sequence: CAISTSGSYEQYF.

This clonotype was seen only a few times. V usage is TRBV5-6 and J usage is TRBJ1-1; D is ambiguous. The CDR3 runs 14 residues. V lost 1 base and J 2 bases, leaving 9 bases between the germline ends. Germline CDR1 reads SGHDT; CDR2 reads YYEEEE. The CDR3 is CASSLRFRNTEAFF. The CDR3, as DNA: TGTGCCAGCAGCTTGCGGTTCCGTAACACTGAAGCTTTCTTT. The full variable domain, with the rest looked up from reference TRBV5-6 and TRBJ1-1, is DAGVTQSPTHLIKTRGQQVTLRCSPKSGHDTVSWYQQALGQGPQFIFQYYEEEERQRGNFPDRFSGHQFPNYSSELNVNALLLGDSALYLCASSLRFRNTEAFFGQGTRLTVV.

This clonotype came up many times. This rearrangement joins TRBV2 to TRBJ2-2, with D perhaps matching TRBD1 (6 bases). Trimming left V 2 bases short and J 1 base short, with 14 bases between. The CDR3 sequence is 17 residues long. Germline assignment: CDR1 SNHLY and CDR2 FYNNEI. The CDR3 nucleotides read TGTGCCAGCAGTGAAAGAGGGGGAGATGAGAACACCGGGGAGCTGTTTTTT. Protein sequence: CASSERGGDENTGELFF.

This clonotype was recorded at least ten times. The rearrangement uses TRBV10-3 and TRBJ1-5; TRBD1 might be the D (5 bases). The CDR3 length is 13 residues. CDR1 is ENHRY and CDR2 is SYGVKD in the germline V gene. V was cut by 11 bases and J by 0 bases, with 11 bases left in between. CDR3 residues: CAVGTSSNQPQHF. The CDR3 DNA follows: TGTGCCGTAGGGACCTCTAGCAATCAGCCCCAGCATTTT.

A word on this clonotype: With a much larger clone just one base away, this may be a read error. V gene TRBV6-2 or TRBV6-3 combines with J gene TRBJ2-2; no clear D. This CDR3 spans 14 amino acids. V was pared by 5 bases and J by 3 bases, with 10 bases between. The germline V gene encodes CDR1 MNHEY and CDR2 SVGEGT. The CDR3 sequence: CASSHRTDTGELFF. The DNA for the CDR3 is TGTGCCAGCAGTCACCGGACGGACACCGGGGAGCTGTTTTTT.

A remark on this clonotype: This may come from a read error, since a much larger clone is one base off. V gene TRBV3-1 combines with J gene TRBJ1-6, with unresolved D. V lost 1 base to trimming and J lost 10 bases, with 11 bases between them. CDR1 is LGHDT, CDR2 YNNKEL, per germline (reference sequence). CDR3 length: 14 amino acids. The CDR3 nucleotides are TGTGCCAGCAGCCAAGTTAGTAGGTGCTCACCCCTCCACTTT. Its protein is CASSQVSRCSPLHF. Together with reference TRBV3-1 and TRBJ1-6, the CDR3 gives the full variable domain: DTAVSQTPKYLVTQMGNDKSIKCEQNLGHDTMYWYKQDSKKFLKIMFSYNNKELIINETVPNRFSPKSPDKAHLNLHINSLELGDSAVYFCASSQVSRCSPLHFGNGTRLTVT.